This is a list of T cell receptor beta chains from one sample in a study of shared T cell receptors in the human thymus. The protocol was immunoSEQ multiplex PCR, while the TCRdb copy is restricted to in-frame clones and leaves out a portion. The data hold a few hundred thousand clones, with about 95% observed a single time. The sequenced sample consisted of thymocytes. The receptors were gathered from a human donor. The CDR3 runs from the conserved cysteine through the conserved F or W. The D gene is left open where the match is weak. The size entry is marked missing in some rows and otherwise reads once, few, many or a size class.

DNA: TGTGCCAGCGGGACAGGGGGCGAAGATACGCAGTATTTT
CDR3: CASGTGGEDTQYF
size: -
J: TRBJ2-3
V: TRBV6-1
D: TRBD1

DNA: TGTGCCAGCAGCAACAGGGACCCTTGGAGCAATCAGCCCCAGCATTTT
CDR3: CASSNRDPWSNQPQHF
size: -
J: TRBJ1-5
V: TRBV21-1
D: -

DNA: TGTGCCAGCAGCTTAGTCCCAGGGGTGGGAGGCTACACCTTC
CDR3: CASSLVPGVGGYTF
size: -
J: TRBJ1-2
V: TRBV11-2
D: -

DNA: TGTGCCAGCAGTGAGGTAGAGGGGACAGATACGCAGTATTTT
CDR3: CASSEVEGTDTQYF
size: once
J: TRBJ2-3
V: TRBV6-4
D: -

DNA: TGTGCCAGCAGTTCCCGGGAAGAGACCCAGTACTTC
CDR3: CASSSREETQYF
size: once
J: TRBJ2-5
V: TRBV27
D: -

DNA: TGTGCCAGCTCACTTAATCGCGGGAGAAATGAGCAGTTCTTC
CDR3: CASSLNRGRNEQFF
size: -
J: TRBJ2-1
V: TRBV18
D: TRBD2

DNA: TGTGCCAGCAGTTACTCGACTCGGGGCCGTGAGCAGTTCTTC
CDR3: CASSYSTRGREQFF
size: -
J: TRBJ2-1
V: TRBV6-5
D: -

DNA: TGTGCCAGCGGACGACAGGGGATAAACACTGAAGCTTTCTTT
CDR3: CASGRQGINTEAFF
size: -
J: TRBJ1-1
V: TRBV28
D: TRBD1

DNA: TGCAGTGCTTACGAGTACAATGAGCAGTTCTTC
CDR3: CSAYEYNEQFF
size: -
J: TRBJ2-1
V: TRBV20-1
D: -

DNA: TGTGCCAGCAGCAAATCGTGGACAGGCTATCAGCCCCAGCATTTT
CDR3: CASSKSWTGYQPQHF
size: -
J: TRBJ1-5
V: TRBV21-1
D: -

DNA: TGTGCCATCAGTGAGGACGATCCGACTAGCGGGAGATTAACCGGGGAGCTGTTTTTT
CDR3: CAISEDDPTSGRLTGELFF
size: once
J: TRBJ2-2
V: TRBV10-3
D: TRBD2

DNA: TGTGCCTGGAGTGTAAGGGCAGGGGAGGCCTACGAGCAGTACTTC
CDR3: CAWSVRAGEAYEQYF
size: -
J: TRBJ2-7
V: TRBV30
D: -

DNA: TGCGCCAGCAGCCACAAGGGGGACAGGGGGTCCTACGAGCAGTACTTC
CDR3: CASSHKGDRGSYEQYF
size: -
J: TRBJ2-7
V: TRBV4-1
D: TRBD1

DNA: TGTGCCAGCAGCTTAGTTCGAAAAGCGGGAGGGAACAATGAGCAGTTCTTC
CDR3: CASSLVRKAGGNNEQFF
size: -
J: TRBJ2-1
V: TRBV7-9
D: TRBD2

DNA: TGTGCCAGCAGTCACGGACTAGCGGGAGAGGGAGAGCAGTACTTC
CDR3: CASSHGLAGEGEQYF
size: -
J: TRBJ2-7
V: TRBV27
D: TRBD2

DNA: TGTGCCAGCAGTTTAAATCCGGGACAGGGGTATTGTAGCAATCAGCCCCAGCATTTT
CDR3: CASSLNPGQGYCSNQPQHF
size: -
J: TRBJ1-5
V: TRBV28
D: TRBD1

DNA: TGTGCCAGCAGCGGGGACAGGGGGTACCCTGGGGCCAACGTCCTGACTTTC
CDR3: CASSGDRGYPGANVLTF
size: -
J: TRBJ2-6
V: TRBV27
D: TRBD1

DNA: TGTGCCAGCAGCCTCCTCCGGGACAGGTTCTACAATGAGCAGTTCTTC
CDR3: CASSLLRDRFYNEQFF
size: -
J: TRBJ2-1
V: TRBV4-2
D: TRBD1

DNA: TGTGCCAGCAGCCCCCCCGGACAGAATGGCTACACCTTC
CDR3: CASSPPGQNGYTF
size: -
J: TRBJ1-2
V: TRBV7-9
D: -

DNA: TGTGCCACCAGCAGAGATGGAGAGGGTGAAGCTTTCTTT
CDR3: CATSRDGEGEAFF
size: -
J: TRBJ1-1
V: TRBV15
D: -

DNA: TGTGCCAGACACCCGACAGTTTCACTCACAGATACGCAGTATTTT
CDR3: CARHPTVSLTDTQYF
size: -
J: TRBJ2-3
V: TRBV21-1
D: -

DNA: TGTGCCAGCAAACAGGACTTTAATGAAAAACTGTTTTTT
CDR3: CASKQDFNEKLFF
size: -
J: TRBJ1-4
V: TRBV27
D: -

DNA: TGTGCCAGCAGCTTAGGGGTGGCGGGAGGGCCCTACAATGAGCAGTTCTTC
CDR3: CASSLGVAGGPYNEQFF
size: -
J: TRBJ2-1
V: TRBV7-9
D: TRBD2

DNA: TGTGCCTGGAACGATAGACAGGGGCGGGCGTATGGCTACACCTTC
CDR3: CAWNDRQGRAYGYTF
size: once
J: TRBJ1-2
V: TRBV30
D: TRBD1

DNA: TGCGCCAGCAGCCTCAGGCTTGACACAGATACGCAGTATTTT
CDR3: CASSLRLDTDTQYF
size: -
J: TRBJ2-3
V: TRBV4-3
D: -

DNA: TGTGCCAGCAGTATGGCTAGCGAGACCAAAAACATTCAGTACTTC
CDR3: CASSMASETKNIQYF
size: -
J: TRBJ2-4
V: TRBV6-5
D: -

DNA: TGTGCCATCAGTGAGACGTCACAGGGGTCCGGGGAGCTGTTTTTT
CDR3: CAISETSQGSGELFF
size: -
J: TRBJ2-2
V: TRBV10-3
D: TRBD1

DNA: TGTGCCAGCAGTTTATCCCAGGGGCTCGGTGAAAAACTGTTTTTT
CDR3: CASSLSQGLGEKLFF
size: -
J: TRBJ1-4
V: TRBV27
D: -

DNA: TGTGCCAGTAGTATAGTGGCGGGAGGGAACAGGGATGAGCAGTTCTTC
CDR3: CASSIVAGGNRDEQFF
size: once
J: TRBJ2-1
V: TRBV19
D: TRBD2

DNA: TGTGCCAGCAGCTTAACTAGCGGGAGTTGTATTAGCACAGATACGCAGTATTTT
CDR3: CASSLTSGSCISTDTQYF
size: -
J: TRBJ2-3
V: TRBV13
D: TRBD2

DNA: TGTGCCAGCAGGCCCCCCGGGACAAAGTCCTACGAGCAGTACTTC
CDR3: CASRPPGTKSYEQYF
size: -
J: TRBJ2-7
V: TRBV6-5
D: -

DNA: TGCAGCGTCGTGACACTGATGAACACTGAAGCTTTCTTT
CDR3: CSVVTLMNTEAFF
size: -
J: TRBJ1-1
V: TRBV29-1
D: -

DNA: TGTGCCTGGAGTGAGCTAGGGGCCGAGGGCTCTGGGGCCAACGTCCTGACTTTC
CDR3: CAWSELGAEGSGANVLTF
size: -
J: TRBJ2-6
V: TRBV30
D: -

DNA: TGTGCCAGCAGCTTGGACAGGGGCTCAACTAATGAAAAACTGTTTTTT
CDR3: CASSLDRGSTNEKLFF
size: -
J: TRBJ1-4
V: TRBV5-4
D: TRBD1

DNA: TGTGCCAGCAGCTCACCGGGACTTATGACAGATACGCAGTATTTT
CDR3: CASSSPGLMTDTQYF
size: -
J: TRBJ2-3
V: TRBV5-4
D: -